The 23 T cell receptor beta chains below were found in one sample sequenced in a study of cytomegalovirus exposure and HLA in healthy donors. Sequenced by immunoSEQ multiplex PCR; TCRdb stores in-frame clones only, minus some. This sample carries under 250,000 clones, approximately 84% of them seen once, and the ten largest clones take more than 10%. Sequenced: PBMCs. All receptors derive from a man in his late teens or twenties in good health and CMV-seropositive.

V usage is TRBV21-1 and J usage is TRBJ2-1; the D call in the table, TRBD2, was not verified against the DNA. TRBV21-1 is a pseudogene. The CDR3 totals 15 residues. CDR3 loop: CASMSRGSRYNEQFF. The CDR3 DNA reads as TGTGCCAGCATGTCAAGAGGGAGTCGCTACAATGAGCAGTTCTTC.

J is TRBJ2-7 and V is TRBV2, with 9 bases identical to TRBD1. The V segment lost 8 bases and the J segment 2 bases; nucleotides outside the gene matches: 4. The CDR3 has 13 amino acids. The germline V gene encodes CDR1 SNHLY and CDR2 FYNNEI. The chain's CDR3 is CASFRDRAYEQYF. The CDR3 DNA sequence: TGTGCCAGCTTCCGGGACAGGGCCTACGAGCAGTACTTC. Full variable domain (remainder filled in from reference TRBV2 and TRBJ2-7): EPEVTQTPSHQVTQMGQEVILRCVPISNHLYFYWYRQILGQKVEFLVSFYNNEISEKSEIFDDQFSVERPDGSNFTLKIRSTKLEDSAMYFCASFRDRAYEQYFGPGTRLTVT.

CDR3 DNA: TGTGCCAGCTCTCCCGAGGGACAGATCCTCTATGGCTACACCTTC. Its protein is CASSPEGQILYGYTF. The chain combines TRBV18 with TRBJ1-2, with TRBD1 identical over 7 bases. Germline values: CDR1 KGHSH, CDR2 LQKENI. The CDR3 covers 15 residues. The V gene end was trimmed by 6 bases and the J gene end by 4 bases; junction bases not matched to a gene: 11.

V gene TRBV19 combines with J gene TRBJ2-1; D may be TRBD2 (5 bases). Germline loops: CDR1 LNHDA, CDR2 SQIVND (reference sequence). V lost 4 bases, J lost 12 bases, and 16 bases lay in between. The CDR3 loop spans 13 amino acids. The CDR3 nucleotides are TGTGCCAGTAGTACAACCTCGGGGAATCGGCAGTTCTTC. Residues: CASSTTSGNRQFF.

This rearrangement joins TRBV28 to TRBJ2-7; 11 bases line up with TRBD2. The CDR3 length is 18 residues. Germline CDR1 and CDR2: MDHEN and SYDVKM. V shed 6 bases and J 6 bases; nucleotides not matched to a gene: 19. The CDR3 spells CASSRLGLAGGLTGEQYF. CDR3 nucleotides: TGTGCCAGCAGCCGCCTCGGGCTAGCGGGGGGACTAACGGGCGAGCAGTACTTC.

The rearrangement joins TRBV6-1 to TRBJ1-5; D not resolved. The CDR3 totals 14 residues. Per the germline V gene, CDR1 is MNHNS and CDR2 is SASEGT. V was trimmed by 2 bases and J by 5 bases, leaving 10 bases between them. The chain's CDR3 is CASSENVLYQPQHF. The CDR3 DNA reads TGTGCCAGCAGTGAAAATGTACTGTATCAGCCCCAGCATTTT.

This clone was counted a single time. The gene calls are TRBV7-6 and TRBJ1-1, with D possibly TRBD1 on 5 matching bases. The CDR3 sequence is 14 residues long. Germline lookup yields CDR1 SGHVS and CDR2 FNYEAQ. Trimming took off 5 bases at V and 1 base at J, with 11 bases between the two ends. Written as DNA, the CDR3 is TGTGCCAGCAGCACCGGGACGGGGAACACTGAAGCTTTCTTT. The encoded protein is CASSTGTGNTEAFF.

The genes are TRBV5-1 and TRBJ2-1, with 15 bases matching TRBD2. Germline CDR1 is SGHRS and CDR2 is YFSETQ. The ends lost 3 bases at V and 4 bases at J; junction bases unmatched: 17. The CDR3 sequence is 21 residues long. The CDR3 is CASSSDLRTSGREGLYNEQFF. DNA for the CDR3: TGCGCCAGCAGCTCCGATCTTCGGACTAGCGGGAGGGAGGGTCTATACAATGAGCAGTTCTTC.

This chain links TRBV7-7 with TRBJ2-1; D is tentatively TRBD1 or TRBD2 (5 bases each). Germline CDR1 and CDR2: SSHAT and FNYEAQ (reference sequence). Between the trimmed V and J ends, which lost 8 bases and 8 bases, there was a span of 19 bases. The CDR3 has 14 residues. The CDR3 sequence: CASSPGPHLYEQFF. In nucleotides, the CDR3 is TGTGCCAGCTCACCGGGACCACATCTTTATGAGCAGTTCTTC.

This clone was seen just once. V usage is TRBV7-6 and J usage is TRBJ2-1, with 8 bases matching TRBD2. The CDR3 runs to 17 residues. The V gene's germline CDR1 is SGHVS and CDR2 FNYEAQ. The V and J ends lost 0 bases and 2 bases, in that order; junction bases with no gene match: 6. Here the CDR3 reads CASSLASGASTYNEQFF. The CDR3 bases are TGTGCCAGCAGCTTAGCTAGCGGGGCTTCGACCTACAATGAGCAGTTCTTC.

The V gene is TRBV27, the J gene TRBJ1-1; the D is unclear. CDR1 and CDR2 from the germline V gene are MNHEY and SMNVEV (reference sequence). Trimming removed 3 bases at V and 3 bases at J, with 8 bases between. The CDR3 extends over 13 amino acids. CDR3 region: CASSFGEHTEAFF. The CDR3 region has the DNA TGTGCCAGCAGTTTCGGGGAACACACTGAAGCTTTCTTT.

This clone has at least ten counts. This sequence joins TRBV5-1 and TRBJ2-3; D gene ambiguous. CDR3 length: 13 amino acids. CDR1 is SGHRS and CDR2 is YFSETQ in the germline V gene. The V and J ends lost 0 bases and 2 bases respectively, with 4 bases between them. CDR3 sequence reads: CASSLEITDTQYF. The CDR3 DNA sequence: TGCGCCAGCAGCTTGGAAATCACAGATACGCAGTATTTT.

The chain uses TRBV29-1 and TRBJ1-1; a possible D gene is TRBD1 (5 bases). There are 14 residues in the CDR3. Deletions cut 6 bases from V and 4 bases from J, with 18 bases between. Germline CDR1 reads SQVTM; CDR2 reads ANQGSEA. The CDR3, as DNA: TGCAGCGTCGTTCCTAAGCTACAGGTCACTGAAGCTTTCTTT. The encoded protein is CSVVPKLQVTEAFF.

Only one count was recorded for this clone. V gene TRBV10-1 combines with J gene TRBJ2-7; D tentatively reads TRBD1 or TRBD2 (5 bases each). V dropped 3 bases and J dropped 1 base, with 7 bases sitting between them. Germline values: CDR1 WNHNN, CDR2 SYGVQD (reference sequence). This CDR3 is 13 amino acids long. The CDR3 DNA reads as TGCGCCAGCAGTGATGGGGGTTCCTACGAGCAGTACTTC. Its translation is CASSDGGSYEQYF.

The chain joins TRBV2 to TRBJ1-3, with D hard to call. Germline assignment: CDR1 SNHLY and CDR2 FYNNEI. The V gene lost 3 bases and the J gene lost 2 bases, with 5 bases spanning the gap. The CDR3 totals 13 residues. CDR3 region: CASSDPPGNTIYF. CDR3 DNA: TGTGCCAGCAGTGACCCCCCTGGAAACACCATATATTTT.

V and J are TRBV5-1 and TRBJ2-2; tentative D call: TRBD1 (5 bases). This CDR3 has 15 amino acids. CDR1 is SGHRS, CDR2 YFSETQ, per germline. V lost 5 bases, J lost 1 base, and 12 bases lay in between. This CDR3 reads CASRAGMWNTGELFF. Written as DNA, the CDR3 is TGCGCCAGCAGGGCAGGGATGTGGAACACCGGGGAGCTGTTTTTT. Looking up the rest from reference TRBV5-1 and TRBJ2-2 gives the full variable domain: KAGVTQTPRYLIKTRGQQVTLSCSPISGHRSVSWYQQTPGQGLQFLFEYFSETQRNKGNFPGRFSGRQFSNSRSEMNVSTLELGDSALYLCASRAGMWNTGELFFGEGSRLTVL.

V is TRBV5-1 and J is TRBJ1-1; D gene ambiguous. Germline CDR1 and CDR2: SGHRS and YFSETQ. This CDR3 region has 14 residues. Trimming cost V 4 bases and J 2 bases, with 12 bases left between them. CDR3 residues: CASSPLGGNTEAFF. CDR3 DNA: TGCGCCAGCAGCCCGTTGGGTGGTAACACTGAAGCTTTCTTT.

The rearrangement joins TRBV4-1 to TRBJ2-7; TRBD1 aligns across 10 bases. The CDR3 spans 17 residues. The V segment lost 0 bases and the J segment 5 bases; nucleotides outside the gene matches: 10. Per germline, CDR1 MGHRA and CDR2 YSYEKL. The CDR3 sequence: CASSQDPRDRGPHEQYF. Here the CDR3 DNA reads TGCGCCAGCAGCCAAGACCCCCGAGACAGGGGGCCCCACGAGCAGTACTTC.

The chain is built from TRBV2 and TRBJ2-7, with D perhaps matching TRBD1 (5 bases). Germline V gene data show CDR1 as SNHLY and CDR2 as FYNNEI. Deletions cut 7 bases from V and 6 bases from J, with 13 bases between. This CDR3 spans 12 amino acids. The CDR3 spells CASNLQGVEQYF. CDR3 bases: TGTGCCAGCAATCTACAAGGGGTCGAGCAGTACTTC.

CDR3 coding DNA: TGTGCCAGTAGTGACCAGGGTTGGACTGAAGCTTTCTTT. The encoded protein is CASSDQGWTEAFF. The chain joins TRBV19 to TRBJ1-1; a possible D gene is TRBD1 (5 bases). Trimming shortened V by 5 bases and J by 5 bases, and 12 bases separated the two germline ends. This CDR3 has 13 residues. Germline CDR1 reads LNHDA; CDR2 reads SQIVND (reference sequence).

The genes are TRBV5-1 and TRBJ1-1; 8 bases map to TRBD1. V shed 3 bases and J 4 bases; nucleotides not matched to a gene: 5. Germline CDR1 reads SGHRS; CDR2 reads YFSETQ. The CDR3 has 14 residues. This CDR3 reads CASSYPGTGTEAFF. The CDR3 region has the DNA TGCGCCAGCAGCTATCCCGGGACAGGCACTGAAGCTTTCTTT.

The chain uses TRBV28 and TRBJ1-1; 8 bases match TRBD1. Germline CDR1 and CDR2: MDHEN and SYDVKM. V lost 6 bases, J lost 3 bases, and 6 bases stayed unmatched. This CDR3 has 14 amino acids. CDR3 coding DNA: TGTGCCAGCAGAGGGACAGGTGGGGACACTGAAGCTTTCTTT. Translating gives CASRGTGGDTEAFF.

The chain is built from TRBV6-1 and TRBJ1-1; 7 bases are shared with TRBD1. J lost 8 bases, V lost 7 bases, and 10 bases had no gene match. The CDR3 covers 13 residues. Per the germline V gene, CDR1 is MNHNS and CDR2 is SASEGT. The CDR3 region has the DNA TGTGCCAGCACTATCTCCGAGGACAGGGAAGCTTTCTTT. Residues: CASTISEDREAFF.